The sequence of this T cell receptor beta chain was determined in a study of blood T cells in healthy people across ages. Study-level background: Through template switching, about one barcoded beta molecule was captured per two T cells, as measured in model experiments.

V was shortened by 7 bases and J by 1 base, with 16 bases between the two germline ends. This CDR3 is built from 14 residues. Germline CDR1 reads SQVTM; CDR2 reads ANQGSEA. The use of a sample-barcoded 5' primer and a J-beta primer mix characterized a second PCR of roughly 7 to 11 cycles. Every single cDNA molecule received a tag from a template-switch adaptor with 12 random nucleotides. From the 5' RACE reads, TCRdb called clonotypes with MiXCR, one entry per CDR3 protein. Found here are around 800,000 distinct CDR3 sequences, approximately 24% of them singletons; the top ten hold about 2.9%. The sample also formed part of further work on T cells of mothers and their children. As that study records: T cell clones that were persistent and microchimeric went undetected.

The sequenced sample consisted of blood. The chain uses TRBV29-1 and TRBJ1-2; D unclear. The clonotype originates from a boy aged 5-17 years in good health. The CDR3 reads CSALGQTSNYGYTF. CDR3 in DNA: TGCAGCGCCCTTGGTCAGACGAGTAACTATGGCTACACCTTC.